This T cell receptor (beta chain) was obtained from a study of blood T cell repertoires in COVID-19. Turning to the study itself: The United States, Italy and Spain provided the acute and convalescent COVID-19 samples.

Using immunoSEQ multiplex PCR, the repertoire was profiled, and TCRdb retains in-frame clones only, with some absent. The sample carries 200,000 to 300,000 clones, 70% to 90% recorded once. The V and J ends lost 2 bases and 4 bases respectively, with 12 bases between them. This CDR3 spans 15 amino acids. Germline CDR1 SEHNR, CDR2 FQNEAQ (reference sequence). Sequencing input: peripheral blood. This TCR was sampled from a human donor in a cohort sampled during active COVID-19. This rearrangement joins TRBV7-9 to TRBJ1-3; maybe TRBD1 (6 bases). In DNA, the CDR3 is TGTGCCAGCAGCTTAAGGGGACACGAAGGAAACACCATATATTTT. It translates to CASSLRGHEGNTIYF.